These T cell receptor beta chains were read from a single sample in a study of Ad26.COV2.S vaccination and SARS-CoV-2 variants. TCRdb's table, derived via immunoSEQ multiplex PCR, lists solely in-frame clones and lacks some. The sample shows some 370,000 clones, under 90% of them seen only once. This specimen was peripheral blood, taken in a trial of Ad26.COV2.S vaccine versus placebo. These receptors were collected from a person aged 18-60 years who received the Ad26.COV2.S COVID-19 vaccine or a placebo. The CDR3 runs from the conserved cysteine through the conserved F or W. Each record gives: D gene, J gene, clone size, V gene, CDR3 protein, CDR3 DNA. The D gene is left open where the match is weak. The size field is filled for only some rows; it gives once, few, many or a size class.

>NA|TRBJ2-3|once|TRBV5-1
CASSLVRAAGDTQYF
TGCGCCAGCAGCTTGGTCAGGGCAGCGGGAGATACGCAGTATTTT
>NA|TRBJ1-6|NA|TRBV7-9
CASSLSSYNSPLHF
TGTGCCAGCAGCTTGAGCTCCTATAATTCACCCCTCCACTTT
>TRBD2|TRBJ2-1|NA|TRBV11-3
CASSLAGVNYNEQFF
TGTGCCAGCAGCCTAGCGGGAGTAAACTACAATGAGCAGTTCTTC
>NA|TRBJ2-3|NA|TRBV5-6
CASSLGGADTQYF
TGTGCCAGCAGCTTGGGAGGGGCGGATACGCAGTATTTT
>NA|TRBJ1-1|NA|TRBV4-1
CASSQGVNTEAFF
TGCGCCAGCAGCCAAGGGGTGAACACTGAAGCTTTCTTT
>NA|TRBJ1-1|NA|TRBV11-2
CASSTGFRNTEAFF
TGTGCCAGCAGCACGGGGTTTCGGAACACTGAAGCTTTCTTT
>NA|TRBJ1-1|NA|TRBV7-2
CASSPSRLSGRTEAFF
TGTGCCAGCAGCCCCTCCAGGTTGTCGGGACGGACTGAAGCTTTCTTT
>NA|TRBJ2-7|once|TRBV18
CASSPTQGRNFPSEQYF
TGTGCCAGCTCACCCACACAGGGACGGAATTTCCCCTCCGAGCAGTACTTC
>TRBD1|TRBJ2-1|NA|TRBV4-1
CASSQDLDRGPPEQFF
TGCGCCAGCAGCCAAGATCTGGACAGGGGGCCCCCTGAGCAGTTCTTC
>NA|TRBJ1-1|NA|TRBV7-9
CASSPLGGNTEAFF
TGTGCCAGCAGCCCCCTCGGGGGGAACACTGAAGCTTTCTTT
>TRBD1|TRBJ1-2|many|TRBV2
CASSEAGGSGGYGYTF
TGTGCCAGCAGTGAAGCAGGGGGCTCAGGGGGATATGGCTACACCTTC
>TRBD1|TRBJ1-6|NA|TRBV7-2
CASSLVVRTGPLHF
TGTGCCAGCAGCTTAGTTGTGCGGACAGGACCCCTCCACTTT
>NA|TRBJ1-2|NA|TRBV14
CASRPQLRGGYTF
TGTGCCAGCCGACCGCAGCTTAGAGGTGGCTACACCTTC
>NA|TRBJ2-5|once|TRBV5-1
CASSPEGAQYF
TGCGCCAGCAGCCCAGAGGGGGCCCAGTACTTC
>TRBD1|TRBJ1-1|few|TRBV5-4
CASSPDRANTEAFF
TGTGCCAGCAGTCCGGACAGGGCGAACACTGAAGCTTTCTTT
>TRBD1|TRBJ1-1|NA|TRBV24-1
CATSMTGSTEAFF
TGTGCCACCAGTATGACAGGGAGCACTGAAGCTTTCTTT
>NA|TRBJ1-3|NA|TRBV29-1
CSVAVGENTIYF
TGCAGCGTGGCGGTGGGGGAAAACACCATATATTTT
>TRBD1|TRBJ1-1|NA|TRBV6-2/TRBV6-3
CASSPGRGRVWDGAEAFF
TGTGCCAGCAGTCCGGGCAGGGGGCGAGTTTGGGATGGGGCTGAAGCTTTCTTT
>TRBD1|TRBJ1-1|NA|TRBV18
CASSREPGQIEAFF
TGTGCCAGCTCACGAGAACCGGGACAGATTGAAGCTTTCTTT
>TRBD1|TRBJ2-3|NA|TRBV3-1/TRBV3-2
CASRSRGRDTQYF
TGTGCCAGCAGATCCAGGGGGCGGGATACGCAGTATTTT
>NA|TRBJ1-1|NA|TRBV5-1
CASSLLIGGTVNTEAFF
TGCGCCAGCAGCTTGCTCATAGGCGGGACGGTGAACACTGAAGCTTTCTTT
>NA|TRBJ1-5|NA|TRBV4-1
CASSQDGGGWGDQPQHF
TGCGCCAGCAGCCAAGATGGTGGAGGGTGGGGCGATCAGCCCCAGCATTTT
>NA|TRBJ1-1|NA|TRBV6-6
CASGGRLNTEAFF
TGTGCCTCTGGGGGCAGATTGAACACTGAAGCTTTCTTT
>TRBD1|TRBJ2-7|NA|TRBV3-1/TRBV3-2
CASNRMGQAIYEQYF
TGTGCCAGCAACCGTATGGGACAGGCAATCTACGAGCAGTACTTC
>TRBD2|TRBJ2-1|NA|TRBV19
CASRTSGYNEQFF
TGTGCCAGTAGGACTAGCGGATACAATGAGCAGTTCTTC
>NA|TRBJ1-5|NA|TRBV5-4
CASSLEESNQPQHF
TGTGCCAGCAGCTTGGAAGAGAGCAATCAGCCCCAGCATTTT
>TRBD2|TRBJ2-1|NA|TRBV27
CASNPVAGASYNEQFF
TGTGCCAGCAACCCCGTAGCGGGAGCTTCCTACAATGAGCAGTTCTTC
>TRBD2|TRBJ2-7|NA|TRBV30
CAWSAGETPLEQYF
TGTGCCTGGAGCGCGGGAGAGACCCCCCTCGAGCAGTACTTC
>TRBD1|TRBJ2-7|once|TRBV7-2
CASSLGGQIYEQYF
TGTGCCAGCAGCTTAGGGGGACAGATATACGAGCAGTACTTC
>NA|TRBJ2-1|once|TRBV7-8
CASSLGRGAGYNEQFF
TGTGCCAGCAGCTTAGGCAGGGGGGCCGGATACAATGAGCAGTTCTTC
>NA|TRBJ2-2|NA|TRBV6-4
CASSLFMFGELFF
TGTGCCAGCAGTTTGTTTATGTTCGGGGAGCTGTTTTTT
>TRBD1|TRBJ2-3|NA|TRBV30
CAWSRQGPQYF
TGTGCCTGGAGCCGACAGGGACCGCAGTATTTT
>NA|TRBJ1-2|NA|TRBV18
CASSPDREGYTF
TGTGCCAGCTCGCCGGACCGGGAAGGCTACACCTTC
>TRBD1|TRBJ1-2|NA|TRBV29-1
CSVATGRTLNYGYTF
TGCAGCGTGGCGACAGGGAGGACCCTAAACTATGGCTACACCTTC
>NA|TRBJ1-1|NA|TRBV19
CASRIDWGNTEAFF
TGTGCCAGTAGGATCGATTGGGGGAACACTGAAGCTTTCTTT
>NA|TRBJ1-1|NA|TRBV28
CASSLHLENTEAFF
TGTGCCAGCAGCCTCCACCTAGAGAACACTGAAGCTTTCTTT
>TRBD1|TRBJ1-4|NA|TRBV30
CAWRARTGALPTNEKLFF
TGTGCCTGGAGGGCCCGGACAGGGGCCCTTCCAACTAATGAAAAACTGTTTTTT
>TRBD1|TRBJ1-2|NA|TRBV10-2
CASNRDRGVYGYTF
TGCGCCAGCAACAGGGACAGGGGGGTCTATGGCTACACCTTC
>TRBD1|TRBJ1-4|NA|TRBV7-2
CASSRDRVGEKLFF
TGTGCCAGCAGTCGCGACAGGGTCGGCGAAAAACTGTTTTTT
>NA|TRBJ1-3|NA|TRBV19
CASRNGAAGNTIYF
TGTGCCAGTAGAAATGGGGCCGCTGGAAACACCATATATTTT
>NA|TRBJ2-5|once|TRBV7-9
CASSQPDRQETQYF
TGTGCCAGCAGCCAACCGGACAGACAAGAGACCCAGTACTTC